This T cell receptor (beta chain) was recorded in a study of Graves' ophthalmopathy and Graves' hyperthyroidism. Beta-chain TCR CDR3 regions were amplified from RNA transcripts. HTBI-primed first-round RT-PCR preceded second-round multiplex PCR. TCRdb reprocessed the multiplex PCR reads with MiXCR, giving one entry per CDR3 protein. The sample lists approximately 700,000 distinct CDR3 sequences; about 40% were seen once. This clonotype appeared many times. Its antigen is unidentified. General observations from the study: Ophthalmopathy and stable hyperthyroidism were discriminated by a 13-signature model, with 85% to 90% sensitivity and about 82% specificity.

The clonotype originates from an adult man with Graves' ophthalmopathy. Sequences were obtained from peripheral blood.

This CDR3 is CASSIGQGANYGYTF. DNA of the CDR3: TGCGCCAGCAGCATTGGACAGGGGGCGAACTATGGCTACACCTTC. V and J are TRBV5-1 and TRBJ1-2, with 11 bases that match TRBD1. This CDR3 has 15 residues. The germline gives CDR1 SGHRS, CDR2 YFSETQ. Trimming removed 4 bases from V and 2 bases from J; junction bases left unmatched: 4.